One and the same sample provided the 13 T cell receptor beta chains below, sequenced in a study of T cell responses to AZD1222 COVID-19 vaccine. Generated by immunoSEQ multiplex PCR, the TCRdb table keeps only in-frame clones and is missing some. The data show around 160,000 clones, roughly nine tenths seen once. Specimen: peripheral blood, collected on day 0 of AZD1222 vaccination. The receptors shown here come from an adult in good health.

The CDR3 DNA reads TGTGCCAGTAGTAGAGGCGGGCTCCACTCCTACGAGCAGTACTTC. It is translated as CASSRGGLHSYEQYF. The genes are TRBV19 and TRBJ2-7, with D possibly TRBD2 on 5 matching bases. Looked up from germline, CDR1 is LNHDA and CDR2 is SQIVND (reference sequence). Trimming cost V 4 bases and J 0 bases, with 13 bases left between them. The CDR3 totals 15 residues.

This chain uses TRBV28 with TRBJ1-4; 9 nucleotides line up with TRBD1. The germline CDR1 and CDR2 sequences are MDHEN and SYDVKM. The ends lost 4 bases at V and 7 bases at J; junction bases unmatched: 7. CDR3 length equals 15 residues. The CDR3 region has the DNA TGTGCCAGCAGTTCACTGCACAGGGGGCTTGAAAAACTGTTTTTT. Translating gives CASSSLHRGLEKLFF.

The chain uses TRBV29-1 and TRBJ1-2, with D maybe TRBD1 (6 bases). The germline CDR1 and CDR2 sequences are SQVTM and ANQGSEA. The CDR3 is 12 residues long. V gave up 3 bases and J gave up 5 bases, with 10 bases separating them. DNA of the CDR3: TGCAGCGTTGAGAGGGGGAGGTATGGCTACACCTTC. This encodes CSVERGRYGYTF.

V is TRBV7-8 and J is TRBJ1-1, with D tentatively TRBD1 (6 bases). The germline V gene encodes CDR1 SGHVS and CDR2 FQNEAQ. The CDR3 consists of 18 residues. V was pared by 4 bases and J by 0 bases, with 21 bases between. This chain's CDR3 is CASSYKRGGAGLNTEAFF. Written as DNA, the CDR3 is TGTGCCAGCAGCTATAAGCGTGGGGGGGCCGGATTGAACACTGAAGCTTTCTTT.

This clone was seen a handful of times. The rearrangement uses TRBV5-4 and TRBJ2-7; D might be TRBD2 (5 bases). This CDR3 has 15 residues. The V end lost 4 bases, the J end lost 0 bases, and 14 bases lay between the germline ends. Germline V CDR1 and CDR2: SGHNT, YYREEE (reference sequence). The CDR3 loop reads CASSEKLGSSYEQYF. The CDR3 DNA sequence: TGTGCCAGCAGCGAAAAACTAGGAAGCTCCTACGAGCAGTACTTC.

This clone was recorded once. The genes are TRBV4-1 and TRBJ2-1, with 7 bases fitting TRBD2. The CDR3 is 16 amino acids. J lost 2 bases, V lost 3 bases, and 7 bases had no gene match. The germline CDR1 and CDR2 sequences are MGHRA and YSYEKL. The CDR3 here is CASSQTSPSTYNEQFF. The CDR3 DNA reads TGCGCCAGCAGCCAGACTAGCCCGAGTACCTACAATGAGCAGTTCTTC.

The CDR3, as DNA: TGTGCCAGCAGGGTGGCAGGGAACTATGGCTACACCTTC. Residues: CASRVAGNYGYTF. This chain joins TRBV27 and TRBJ1-2; perhaps TRBD1 as D (5 bases). This CDR3 spans 13 amino acids. The germline V gene encodes CDR1 MNHEY and CDR2 SMNVEV (reference sequence). V lost 6 bases and J 2 bases, leaving 10 bases between the germline ends.

V gene TRBV2 combines with J gene TRBJ1-1; TRBD1 matches 10 bases. The CDR3 loop spans 14 amino acids. Germline CDR1 SNHLY, CDR2 FYNNEI. After removal of 6 bases from V and 5 bases from J, the junction contained 6 bases not matched to a gene. The CDR3 region is CASRDRTGGTEAFF. DNA of the CDR3: TGTGCCAGCAGAGACCGGACAGGGGGGACTGAAGCTTTCTTT.

The rearrangement links TRBV28 to TRBJ2-7; D is unclear. In germline, CDR1 is MDHEN, CDR2 SYDVKM. This CDR3 has 15 amino acids. Trimming left V 3 bases short and J 2 bases short, with 14 bases between. In DNA form, the CDR3 reads TGTGCCAGCAGTTTGGGCCCGCCAAGACCCTACGAGCAGTACTTC. Residues: CASSLGPPRPYEQYF.

The count of this clone is one. V is TRBV7-9 and J is TRBJ1-1; 7 bases fit TRBD1. The CDR3 runs to 14 residues. With 5 bases clipped from V and 3 bases from J, the junction kept 6 bases outside the gene matches. Germline CDR1 SEHNR, CDR2 FQNEAQ (reference sequence). The CDR3 here is CASSPKGTDTEAFF. In DNA form, the CDR3 reads TGTGCCAGCAGCCCTAAGGGGACAGACACTGAAGCTTTCTTT.

The chain combines TRBV19 with TRBJ1-1, with no clear D. The V gene lost 3 bases and the J gene lost 1 base, with 12 bases spanning the gap. Looked up from germline, CDR1 is LNHDA and CDR2 is SQIVND (reference sequence). CDR3 size: 15 residues. The CDR3 loop reads CASSMRARGNTEAFF. In DNA form, the CDR3 reads TGTGCCAGTAGTATGAGGGCACGGGGGAACACTGAAGCTTTCTTT.

The rearrangement joins TRBV7-9 to TRBJ1-6, with D perhaps TRBD1 (6 bases). Germline loops: CDR1 SEHNR, CDR2 FQNEAQ (reference sequence). The V and J ends lost 5 bases and 10 bases respectively, with 15 bases between them. This CDR3 comprises 14 residues. The CDR3 nucleotides are TGTGCCAGCAGCCCTACAGGGATGGGGTCACCCCTCCACTTT. This codes for CASSPTGMGSPLHF.

The chain uses TRBV11-2 and TRBJ1-1; D is uncertain. V was trimmed by 2 bases and J by 0 bases, leaving 10 bases between them. The germline V gene has CDR1 SGHAT and CDR2 FQNNGV. The CDR3 totals 15 residues. Written as DNA, the CDR3 is TGTGCCAGCAGCTTAAGTGCCAGGCTGAACACTGAAGCTTTCTTT. Translating gives CASSLSARLNTEAFF.